This TCR beta chain was recovered during a study of radiation and T cells in renal cell carcinoma. This CDR3 contains 13 residues. Per germline, CDR1 SEHNR and CDR2 FQNEAQ (reference sequence). J was trimmed by 12 bases and V by 4 bases; bases with no gene match: 9. As to time point: baseline pretreatment blood. Treatment indicated: 15 Gy SBRT to primary tumor, nephrectomy 4 weeks later. Blood was sampled at baseline, 2 weeks and 4 weeks after SBRT. The tumor was a clear cell renal cell carcinoma. Study results and limitations: Top tumor clonotypes rose in blood 2 weeks post-radiation, then contracted.

Comment on this clone: Its antigen is currently unknown.

The data were produced by immunoSEQ multiplex PCR, yet TCRdb's version contains in-frame clones alone and is incomplete. Counted here are around 94,000 clones, approximately 86% occurring once; the ten biggest clones make up over 6%. Specimen: blood, collected from a patient whose treatment included radiotherapy and nephrectomy. The sequence was collected from a man aged 45-65 years with renal cell carcinoma. The chain combines TRBV7-9 with TRBJ2-1, with TRBD1 identical over 7 bases. CDR3 region: CASSYLQGVRQFF. The CDR3 coding sequence is TGTGCCAGCAGCTACCTCCAGGGGGTTCGGCAGTTCTTC.